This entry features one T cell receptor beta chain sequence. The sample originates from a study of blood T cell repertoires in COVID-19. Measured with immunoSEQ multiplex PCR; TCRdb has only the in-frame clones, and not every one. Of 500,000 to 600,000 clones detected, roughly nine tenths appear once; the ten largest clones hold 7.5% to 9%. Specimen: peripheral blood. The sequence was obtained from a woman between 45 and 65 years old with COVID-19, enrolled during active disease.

In nucleotides, the CDR3 is TGTGCCAGCAGTGAAATGAGAGGGGGTACTGAAGCTTTCTTT. Protein product: CASSEMRGGTEAFF. V gene TRBV2 combines with J gene TRBJ1-1; D is possibly TRBD1 (6 bases). Germline V gives CDR1 SNHLY, CDR2 FYNNEI. There are 14 residues in the CDR3. Trimming left V 2 bases short and J 5 bases short, with 12 bases between.